This TCR beta chain was sequenced for a study of regulatory T cells in long-lasting Graves disease. Time point meaning: newly diagnosed GD, antithyroid drugs for less than 3 months. PBMC-extracted RNA yielded the TCR library. V was pared by 4 bases and J by 4 bases, with 10 bases of the junction left unmatched. CDR3 length equals 16 residues. This clonotype was counted many times. Building of the TCR beta libraries involved iRepertoire HTBI primers and Arm-PCR of CDR3 regions. TCRdb reanalysed the multiplex PCR reads using MiXCR and keeps one entry per CDR3 protein. The sample holds 350,000 to 500,000 distinct CDR3 sequences, approximately 15% seen once. The data also belong to a second study, concerning T cells in Graves' hyperthyroidism and ophthalmopathy.

Sequences were derived from peripheral blood mononuclear cells (PBMCs), sampled at new diagnosis, from a patient treated with antithyroid drugs. This TCR was recovered from a woman between 45 and 65 years old with Graves disease. The chain employs TRBV12-3 or TRBV12-4 and TRBJ1-2; 9 positions agree with TRBD1. The CDR3 here is CASSSSGTGFAYGYTF. For the CDR3, the DNA is TGTGCCAGCAGTTCGTCCGGGACAGGGTTTGCCTATGGCTACACCTTC.